What follows are 28 T cell receptor beta chains derived from one specimen sequenced in a study of Graves' ophthalmopathy and Graves' hyperthyroidism (dated by TCRdb to between 2017 and 2018). Sequencing instrument: Illumina HiSeq 2000. TCR beta CDR3 regions were amplified from RNA transcripts for repertoire sequencing. The first round was an RT-PCR using HTBI primers with the Qiagen OneStep RT-PCR kit, and this first round was followed by a second-round multiplex PCR, then size selection and purification. TCRdb ran its own pipeline on the public reads, namely fastp trimming at Q25 and MiXCR clone calling, and kept in-frame beta chains. Rows are combined by CDR3 protein, so each entry shows the most common genes and DNA. Within this sample are 350,000 or so distinct CDR3 sequences, with 17% of them counted one time only. The ten largest make up about 12% of the sample. The sample consisted of peripheral blood. Every receptor here comes from an adult man with Graves' ophthalmopathy.

Comments on this clonotype: At one of its ends the junction is not consistent with the germline gene, which may arise from a read error. This chain uses TRBV4-1 with TRBJ2-7, with D perhaps TRBD1 (5 bases). This CDR3 comprises 13 residues. Per germline, CDR1 MGHRA and CDR2 YSYEKL. The DNA of the CDR3 is TGCGCCAGCGGCCAGGGAAGGTGGTACGAGCAGTACTTC. It yields the protein CASGQGRWYEQYF.

The chain joins TRBV29-1 to TRBJ2-7, with 9 bases fitting TRBD1. V was pared by 6 bases and J by 5 bases, with 8 bases of the junction left unmatched. Looked up from germline, CDR1 is SQVTM and CDR2 is ANQGSEA. This CDR3 spans 13 amino acids. This CDR3 is CSVRQGVTDEQYF. The CDR3 nucleotides are TGCAGCGTGAGACAGGGGGTAACGGACGAGCAGTACTTC.

The V gene is TRBV30, the J gene TRBJ2-5; 11 bases map to TRBD2. V lost 5 bases and J lost 5; bases outside the gene matches: 7. CDR1 is GTSNPN, CDR2 SVGIG, per germline (reference sequence). The CDR3 loop spans 14 amino acids. The CDR3 region is CAWGVAGGLETQYF. For the CDR3, the DNA is TGTGCCTGGGGAGTAGCGGGAGGGCTTGAGACCCAGTACTTC.

This clonotype appeared many times. This chain connects TRBV6-5 to TRBJ1-1; D uncertain. V lost 2 bases and J lost 3, with 7 bases in between. This CDR3 has 13 residues. Looked up from germline, CDR1 is MNHEY and CDR2 is SVGAGI. The CDR3 spells CASSYAGHTEAFF. In DNA form, the CDR3 reads TGTGCCAGCAGTTACGCGGGCCACACTGAAGCTTTCTTT.

This clonotype was found many times. This chain uses TRBV12-3 or TRBV12-4 with TRBJ2-2; 8 nucleotides line up with TRBD1. The CDR3 is made up of 14 amino acids. Trimming cost V 6 bases and J 6 bases; bases outside gene matches: 6. The CDR3 DNA reads TGTGCCAGCAGGCAACCGACAGGGGCCGGGGAGCTGTTTTTT. Its protein product is CASRQPTGAGELFF.

There are many counts of this clonotype. The rearrangement joins TRBV5-1 to TRBJ2-7; D call uncertain. Germline-derived CDR1 and CDR2 are SGHRS and YFSETQ. CDR3 length: 13 residues. V was shortened by 2 bases and J by 6 bases, with 12 bases between the two germline ends. CDR3 in DNA: TGCGCCAGCAGCTTAGACGGGCAAGGCGAGCAGTACTTC. Translated, it gives CASSLDGQGEQYF.

The count of this clonotype is one. The chain is built from TRBV28 and TRBJ1-6, with 7 nucleotides matching TRBD1. Germline V CDR1 and CDR2: MDHEN, SYDVKM. Trimming cost V 4 bases and J 7 bases; bases outside gene matches: 13. The CDR3 is 17 residues long. DNA for the CDR3: TGTGCCAGCAGTTCTTGGGGACAGAATGTTAGGAATTCACCCCTCCACTTT. It yields the protein CASSSWGQNVRNSPLHF.

This clonotype has at least ten counts. This rearrangement joins TRBV28 to TRBJ2-5, with 7 positions matching TRBD2. Germline lookup yields CDR1 MDHEN and CDR2 SYDVKM. This CDR3 spans 15 amino acids. Trimming cost V 5 bases and J 4 bases; bases outside gene matches: 10. The CDR3 region has the DNA TGTGCCAGCAGTCCGGGGAGGGTGGCCTTAGAGACCCAGTACTTC. It codes for CASSPGRVALETQYF. The entire variable domain, with the rest obtained from reference TRBV28 and TRBJ2-5, is as follows: DVKVTQSSRYLVKRTGEKVFLECVQDMDHENMFWYRQDPGLGLRLIYFSYDVKMKEKGDIPEGYSVSREKKERFSLILESASTNQTSMYLCASSPGRVALETQYFGPGTRLLVL.

This clonotype was seen at least ten times. The V call is TRBV18, the J call TRBJ2-7, with TRBD2 as a possible D gene (6 bases). This CDR3 has 13 residues. With 5 bases removed from V and 3 bases from J, the gap between germline ends came to 11 bases. Germline V gene data show CDR1 as KGHSH and CDR2 as LQKENI. The CDR3 DNA follows: TGTGCCAGCTCATTTCGGAGGGGCTACGAGCAGTACTTC. This translates into CASSFRRGYEQYF.

This clonotype was recorded many times. The chain links TRBV20-1 to TRBJ2-2; tentatively, D is TRBD1 (6 bases). CDR1 DFQATT and CDR2 SNEGSKA come from the germline V gene (reference sequence). V was cut by 3 bases and J by 5 bases, with 13 bases left in between. The CDR3 loop spans 14 amino acids. The DNA for the CDR3 is TGCAGTGCTAGTTCCGGGACAAATACCGGGGAGCTGTTTTTT. This encodes CSASSGTNTGELFF.

The gene calls are TRBV6-1 and TRBJ1-2, with TRBD1 matching over 11 bases. Germline CDR1 is MNHNS and CDR2 is SASEGT. After removal of 6 bases from V and 1 base from J, the junction contained 4 bases not matched to a gene. This CDR3 spans 15 amino acids. DNA of the CDR3: TGTGCCAGCAGCATCGGGACAGGGGGTAACTATGGCTACACCTTC. It is translated as CASSIGTGGNYGYTF.

This clonotype was observed many times. The chain couples TRBV30 to TRBJ2-2; TRBD1 is a possible D gene (6 bases). Trimming removed 0 bases at V and 6 bases at J, with 11 bases between. CDR3 size: 14 residues. From germline, CDR1 is GTSNPN and CDR2 SVGIG (reference sequence). The CDR3 region has the DNA TGTGCCTGGAGTGTAACCAGGGGTGCCGGGGAGCTGTTTTTT. It is translated as CAWSVTRGAGELFF.

This clonotype was observed many times. This CDR3 is CASSYPGTGYEQYF. In DNA, the CDR3 is TGTGCCAGCAGCTACCCCGGGACAGGATACGAGCAGTACTTC. The rearrangement joins TRBV11-2 to TRBJ2-7; TRBD1 agrees at 8 bases. The germline V gene has CDR1 SGHAT and CDR2 FQNNGV. This CDR3 has 14 residues. V lost 4 bases and J lost 4; bases outside the gene matches: 6.

Ten or more counts support this clonotype. The V and J genes are TRBV10-3 and TRBJ2-7; possible D gene TRBD2, 5 bases. The CDR3 is made up of 17 amino acids. CDR1 ENHRY and CDR2 SYGVKD come from the germline V gene. Trimming took 11 bases from V and 0 from J, leaving 26 bases between them. The chain's CDR3 is CASKRGWTGLISYEQYF. The CDR3 DNA is TGTGCCTCAAAACGGGGTTGGACGGGTTTAATCTCCTACGAGCAGTACTTC.

This clonotype was recorded once. J is TRBJ1-5 and V is TRBV7-2; TRBD1 aligns across 8 bases. CDR1 SGHTA and CDR2 FQGNSA come from the germline V gene. The CDR3 contains 14 residues. The J segment lost 3 bases and the V segment lost 8 bases, leaving 6 bases of the junction unmatched. CDR3 sequence (DNA): TGTGCCAGCGGCCGGGACAGGCCCAATCAGCCCCAGCATTTT. Amino acids: CASGRDRPNQPQHF.

This clonotype was seen more than once but under ten times. At one end the junction does not follow the germline gene, possibly because of a read error. The chain employs TRBV6-2 or TRBV6-3 and TRBJ2-3; 10 bases align to TRBD2. Germline V gene sequence: CDR1 MNHEY, CDR2 SVGEGT. The CDR3 is 19 residues long. The CDR3 bases are TGTGCCAGCAGTTACTCGGCCCCATTGGGACTAGCGAGCGCAGATTCGCAGTATTTT. It encodes CASSYSAPLGLASADSQYF.

A few counts support this clonotype. The CDR3 end shows no conserved phenylalanine or tryptophan, and so a read error is likely. The CDR3 loop reads CASSTRPNTEAFL. The CDR3 DNA reads as TGTGCCAGCAGCACTAGACCGAACACTGAAGCTTTCCTT. This rearrangement joins TRBV7-6 to TRBJ1-1; D is unresolved. This CDR3 has 13 residues. V dropped 5 bases and J dropped 1 base, with 8 bases sitting between them. CDR1 and CDR2 (germline): SGHVS, FNYEAQ.

The table lists this clonotype with many counts. The chain couples TRBV10-3 to TRBJ1-1; possible D gene TRBD1, 6 bases. This CDR3 has 14 amino acids. Germline CDR1 and CDR2: ENHRY and SYGVKD. V was pared by 8 bases and J by 1 base, with 14 bases between. CDR3 protein: CAIQGGTGNTEAFF. CDR3 coding DNA: TGTGCCATCCAAGGGGGTACGGGGAACACTGAAGCTTTCTTT.

The chain has TRBV6-2 or TRBV6-3 and TRBJ1-1, with D hard to call. Trimming left V 6 bases short and J 0 bases short, with 8 bases between. CDR3 length equals 13 residues. Germline CDR1 MNHEY, CDR2 SVGEGT. The CDR3 loop is CASRERVNTEAFF. The CDR3 DNA sequence: TGTGCCAGCAGGGAACGAGTGAACACTGAAGCTTTCTTT.

This clonotype appeared many times. V is TRBV20-1 and J is TRBJ2-1; 8 nucleotides align to TRBD2. Per the germline V gene, CDR1 is DFQATT and CDR2 is SNEGSKA (reference sequence). This CDR3 contains 15 residues. V was clipped by 5 bases and J by 4 bases; unmatched bases: 10. The CDR3 DNA reads TGCAGTGCTCCTCGCGCGGGAGGCATATACAATGAGCAGTTCTTC. Translated, it gives CSAPRAGGIYNEQFF.

This clonotype was found many times. The V and J genes are TRBV15 and TRBJ1-1; TRBD1 aligns across 10 bases. V gave up 3 bases and J gave up 4 bases; unmatched junction bases: 2. The length of the CDR3 is 14 residues. Germline V gene data show CDR1 as LNHNV and CDR2 as YYDKDF (reference sequence). CDR3 sequence (DNA): TGTGCCACCAGCAGGGACAGGGGGGGCACTGAAGCTTTCTTT. Protein sequence: CATSRDRGGTEAFF.

This clonotype was seen a few times. The chain recombines TRBV11-2 with TRBJ2-7, with D perhaps assigned TRBD1 or TRBD2 (5 bases each). The DNA end lines up better with TRBJ2-1; the J call may be wrong. This CDR3 is built from 16 residues. Per the germline V gene, CDR1 is SGHAT and CDR2 is FQNNGV. The CDR3 DNA reads as TGTGCCAGCAGCCGACGGGAATATGCAGGGTCCCACGAGCAGTTCTTC. Translating gives CASSRREYAGSHEQFF.

Remarks on this clonotype: This may be a read error: a much more frequent sequence differs by one nucleotide. V usage is TRBV3-1 and J usage is TRBJ1-6, with D hard to call. CDR1 and CDR2 (germline): LGHDT, YNNKEL (reference sequence). The CDR3 covers 15 residues. CDR3 sequence: CAGSPLGDYNSPLHF. The CDR3 nucleotides are TGTGCCGGCAGCCCCTTAGGAGACTATAATTCACCCCTCCACTTT.

This clonotype was observed many times. The chain has TRBV7-8 and TRBJ2-5; TRBD2 is a possible D gene (6 bases). CDR1 is SGHVS and CDR2 is FQNEAQ in the germline V gene. The CDR3 length is 13 residues. V gave up 7 bases and J gave up 6 bases, with 15 bases separating them. DNA of the CDR3: TGTGCCAGCATTCAAGCGGGTGAAAAGACCCAGTACTTC. Protein: CASIQAGEKTQYF.

In this sample, this clonotype turned up many times. This chain links TRBV19 with TRBJ2-5; perhaps TRBD1 as D (5 bases). Trimming stripped 5 bases from V and 3 bases from J, with 13 bases between. This CDR3 comprises 14 residues. The germline V gene has CDR1 LNHDA and CDR2 SQIVND (reference sequence). This chain's CDR3 is CASSPRQFEETQYF. The DNA of the CDR3 is TGTGCCAGTAGTCCAAGACAGTTTGAAGAGACCCAGTACTTC.

The chain recombines TRBV28 with TRBJ1-1, with D maybe TRBD1 (6 bases). CDR3 length: 13 residues. V was trimmed by 6 bases and J by 4 bases, leaving 12 bases between them. Germline V CDR1 and CDR2: MDHEN, SYDVKM. The CDR3 DNA reads TGTGCCAGCAGACCGGACAGTCTCACTGAAGCTTTCTTT. The encoded protein is CASRPDSLTEAFF.

This clonotype appeared many times. This chain uses TRBV19 with TRBJ1-5, with 7 positions matching TRBD1. There are 16 residues in the CDR3. In germline, CDR1 is LNHDA, CDR2 SQIVND (reference sequence). V lost 4 bases to trimming and J lost 7 bases; unmatched junction nucleotides: 13. CDR3 sequence reads: CASSKPSAGGGQPQHF. The CDR3 nucleotides are TGTGCCAGTAGTAAACCGAGTGCAGGGGGGGGCCAGCCCCAGCATTTT. Based on the CDR3 plus reference TRBV19 and TRBJ1-5, the full variable domain is DGGITQSPKYLFRKEGQNVTLSCEQNLNHDAMYWYRQDPGQGLRLIYYSQIVNDFQKGDIAEGYSVSREKKESFPLTVTSAQKNPTAFYLCASSKPSAGGGQPQHFGDGTRLSIL.

This clonotype was counted many times. DNA for the CDR3: TGCAGTGCTAGGGGAGGACTAGCGGGGCTAAGGGAGCAGTACTTC. Amino acid sequence: CSARGGLAGLREQYF. The rearrangement links TRBV20-1 to TRBJ2-7, with 12 nucleotides matching TRBD2. V shed 3 bases, J shed 7 bases, and the junction held 10 bases outside the gene matches. The germline gives CDR1 DFQATT, CDR2 SNEGSKA (reference sequence). The CDR3 has 15 residues.